These 24 T cell receptor beta chains were sequenced from one sample in a study of identical twins. TCRdb re-derived calls from the 5' RACE reads in MiXCR, one entry per CDR3 protein. The sample lists 500,000 to 650,000 distinct CDR3 sequences, roughly 7.2% occurring once. The sample was also reused in another study, on yellow fever vaccine responses in identical twins.

The sample taken for sequencing was PBMCs. Receptor source: a woman aged 18-35 years in good health.

Ten or more counts support this clonotype. The chain is built from TRBV12-3 or TRBV12-4 and TRBJ2-1, with 10 bases identical to TRBD2. V was pared by 3 bases and J by 9 bases, with 5 bases of the junction left unmatched. The CDR3 covers 14 residues. CDR3 DNA: TGTGCCAGCAGTTTCAGCGGGGGGGCTGGTGAGCAGTTCTTC. Translation gives CASSFSGGAGEQFF.

This clonotype came up many times. The chain has TRBV12-3 or TRBV12-4 and TRBJ1-1; D unclear. The ends were cut back, 2 bases at V and 5 bases at J, with 12 bases in the middle. The CDR3 totals 14 residues. The CDR3 DNA reads TGTGCCAGCAGTTTATCGGCAGTTCTAACTGAAGCTTTCTTT. This encodes CASSLSAVLTEAFF.

This clonotype was observed many times. The CDR3 DNA reads TGTGCCAGCAGGGGGGACAGCAGGCAAGAGACCCAGTACTTC. Amino acids: CASRGDSRQETQYF. V usage is TRBV12-3 or TRBV12-4 and J usage is TRBJ2-5; 7 bases line up with TRBD1. The CDR3 has 14 amino acids. V was clipped by 6 bases and J by 2 bases; unmatched bases: 6.

The sample holds many counts of this clonotype. The chain joins TRBV7-9 to TRBJ1-3; unclear D gene. There are 16 residues in the CDR3. The germline CDR1 and CDR2 sequences are SEHNR and FQNEAQ (reference sequence). V lost 1 base to trimming and J lost 0 bases, with 10 bases between them. The CDR3 loop reads CASSLDPGRSGNTIYF. In nucleotides, the CDR3 is TGTGCCAGCAGCTTAGATCCAGGACGCTCTGGAAACACCATATATTTT.

V gene TRBV5-1 combines with J gene TRBJ1-6, with 7 bases fitting TRBD1. CDR3 length: 16 amino acids. Trimming removed 0 bases from V and 3 bases from J; junction bases left unmatched: 3. CDR1 is SGHRS and CDR2 is YFSETQ in the germline V gene. CDR3 sequence reads: CASSLERTGYNSPLHF. DNA of the CDR3: TGCGCCAGCAGCTTGGAAAGGACAGGCTATAATTCACCCCTCCACTTT.

The CDR3 sequence: CASSRDRLYGYTF. Written as DNA, the CDR3 is TGTGCCAGCAGCCGGGACAGGCTCTATGGCTACACCTTC. The rearrangement joins TRBV9 to TRBJ1-2; 8 positions match TRBD1. The trim removed 4 bases at V and 4 bases at J, leaving 3 bases unmatched. CDR3 length equals 13 residues. Germline V gives CDR1 SGDLS, CDR2 YYNGEE. Drawing the rest from reference TRBV9 and TRBJ1-2, the complete variable domain is DSGVTQTPKHLITATGQRVTLRCSPRSGDLSVYWYQQSLDQGLQFLIQYYNGEERAKGNILERFSAQQFPDLHSELNLSSLELGDSALYFCASSRDRLYGYTFGSGTRLTVV.

This clonotype was detected ten times or more. The chain is built from TRBV12-3 or TRBV12-4 and TRBJ2-2; no definite D call. The CDR3 extends over 13 amino acids. V was clipped by 4 bases and J by 8 bases, with 11 bases between them. The CDR3 spells CASSSPYYGELFF. Here the CDR3 DNA reads TGTGCCAGCAGTTCCCCATACTATGGGGAGCTGTTTTTT.

The V gene is TRBV2, the J gene TRBJ1-5; the match to TRBD1 covers 8 bases. Germline CDR1 SNHLY, CDR2 FYNNEI. The CDR3 covers 15 residues. V lost 6 bases and J lost 3; bases outside the gene matches: 7. Written as DNA, the CDR3 is TGTGCCAGCAGAGAGACAGGGGTCCCCAATCAGCCCCAGCATTTT. It translates to CASRETGVPNQPQHF.

This clonotype was counted ten times or more. The CDR3 sequence: CSVSRQVYNEQFF. Here the CDR3 DNA reads TGCAGCGTTTCCCGACAGGTTTACAATGAGCAGTTCTTC. The V call is TRBV29-1, the J call TRBJ2-1; maybe TRBD1 (6 bases). Per germline, CDR1 SQVTM and CDR2 ANQGSEA. This CDR3 has 13 residues. The V end lost 5 bases, the J end lost 4 bases, and 12 bases lay between the germline ends.

This chain connects TRBV6-1 to TRBJ1-2; D not certain. CDR1 and CDR2 (germline): MNHNS, SASEGT. V dropped 6 bases and J dropped 0 bases, with 17 bases sitting between them. This CDR3 spans 16 amino acids. CDR3 amino acids: CASSSPSRAPNYGYTF. In DNA form, the CDR3 reads TGTGCCAGCAGCTCGCCGTCTCGGGCTCCTAACTATGGCTACACCTTC.

This clonotype showed up many times. The chain carries TRBV24-1 and TRBJ1-2; maybe TRBD1 (5 bases). The CDR3 has 15 amino acids. Germline V gives CDR1 KGHDR, CDR2 SFDVKD. Trimming left V 7 bases short and J 2 bases short, with 16 bases between. The CDR3 DNA follows: TGTGCCACCAGCGGGACGACAGCTACAAACTATGGCTACACCTTC. This gives the protein CATSGTTATNYGYTF.

The rearrangement uses TRBV7-8 and TRBJ2-5; D possibly corresponds to TRBD1 (6 bases). Germline lookup yields CDR1 SGHVS and CDR2 FQNEAQ. The CDR3 spans 14 residues. Trimming removed 4 bases at V and 5 bases at J, with 14 bases between. This CDR3 is CASSSGQPVETQYF. The CDR3, as DNA: TGTGCCAGCAGCTCCGGACAGCCCGTGGAGACCCAGTACTTC.

This clonotype has a count of ten or more. This chain joins TRBV9 and TRBJ1-2; no firm D call. Deletions cut 0 bases from V and 4 bases from J, with 22 bases between. Germline V gene data show CDR1 as SGDLS and CDR2 as YYNGEE. This CDR3 has 18 amino acids. CDR3 loop: CASSVDGRRRRLGYGYTF. CDR3 nucleotides: TGTGCCAGCAGCGTAGATGGCAGGAGGCGCCGTTTGGGCTATGGCTACACCTTC.

This rearrangement joins TRBV5-1 to TRBJ2-1, with 7 positions matching TRBD2. The CDR3 extends over 15 amino acids. The germline CDR1 and CDR2 sequences are SGHRS and YFSETQ. Losses at the gene ends were 0 bases for V and 7 bases for J; bases not matched to a gene: 7. CDR3 coding DNA: TGCGCCAGCAGCTTGGATCCTCTCGGGGGGAATGAGCAGTTCTTC. Encoded protein: CASSLDPLGGNEQFF.

CDR3 sequence reads: CASSLGVRGANQPQHF. The CDR3 nucleotides read TGTGCCAGCAGTCTCGGGGTTAGGGGGGCGAATCAGCCCCAGCATTTT. The J gene is TRBJ1-5, the V gene TRBV27, with D maybe TRBD1 (6 bases). Germline V lookup: CDR1 MNHEY, CDR2 SMNVEV (reference sequence). The V end lost 5 bases, the J end lost 4 bases, and 18 bases lay between the germline ends. This CDR3 comprises 16 residues.

This clonotype was picked up a small number of times. A junction boundary mismatches the germline segment, possibly from a read error. The V gene is TRBV2, the J gene TRBJ2-1; D is unresolved. Germline-derived CDR1 and CDR2 are SNHLY and FYNNEI. The CDR3 extends over 14 amino acids. The CDR3 DNA reads as TGTGCCAGCAGGGACCCACCCCCCCACAATGAGCAGTCCTTC. Protein product: CASRDPPPHNEQSF.

The rearrangement links TRBV12-3 or TRBV12-4 to TRBJ1-2; D is unclear. The CDR3 length is 12 residues. V lost 7 bases and J lost 8, with 14 bases in between. CDR3 DNA: TGTGCCAGCACCACCTCCGGGAGGGGCTACACCTTC. It is translated as CASTTSGRGYTF.

This clonotype has more than one count but fewer than ten. This rearrangement joins TRBV20-1 to TRBJ2-7; D possibly uses TRBD1 or TRBD2 (5 bases each). CDR1 and CDR2 (germline): DFQATT, SNEGSKA (reference sequence). The CDR3 has 14 amino acids. The V end was cut by 3 bases, the J end by 4 bases, with 16 bases between. In nucleotides, the CDR3 is TGCAGTGCTAGCAGGGACCCGAACGGATACGAGCAGTACGTC. This sequence encodes CSASRDPNGYEQYV.

The chain employs TRBV7-2 and TRBJ2-1; a possible D gene is TRBD2 (6 bases). The CDR3 is 15 residues long. With 3 bases removed from V and 6 bases from J, the gap between germline ends came to 15 bases. The germline CDR1 and CDR2 sequences are SGHTA and FQGNSA. The CDR3 nucleotides are TGTGCCAGCAGCTTCCGGGACTTTAAGTTCAATGAGCAGTTCTTC. This translates into CASSFRDFKFNEQFF.

V and J are TRBV7-6 and TRBJ2-2; the D gene is possibly TRBD2 (6 bases). Germline values: CDR1 SGHVS, CDR2 FNYEAQ. Trimming left V 5 bases short and J 3 bases short, with 19 bases between. The CDR3 covers 17 residues. CDR3 residues: CASSRSPAGMDTGELFF. Written as DNA, the CDR3 is TGTGCCAGCAGCCGGAGCCCGGCGGGGATGGACACCGGGGAGCTGTTTTTT.

This clonotype came up many times. This chain links TRBV12-3 or TRBV12-4 with TRBJ1-4; perhaps TRBD1 as D (5 bases). V was pared by 5 bases and J by 6 bases, with 13 bases between. The CDR3 sequence is 14 residues long. Here the CDR3 reads CASSPDRTYEKLFF. Written as DNA, the CDR3 is TGTGCCAGCAGTCCCGACAGAACCTATGAAAAACTGTTTTTT.

The chain recombines TRBV28 with TRBJ2-7, with unresolved D. The CDR3 runs 13 residues. Per the germline V gene, CDR1 is MDHEN and CDR2 is SYDVKM. V was cut by 0 bases and J by 4 bases, with 7 bases left in between. CDR3 protein: CASSLWARYEQYF. The CDR3 region has the DNA TGTGCCAGCAGTTTATGGGCCAGGTACGAGCAGTACTTC.

In this sample, this clonotype turned up many times. This chain links TRBV5-1 with TRBJ2-7; the D is unclear. Between the trimmed V and J ends, which lost 0 bases and 0 bases, there was a span of 10 bases. Germline lookup yields CDR1 SGHRS and CDR2 YFSETQ. This CDR3 has 15 residues. The CDR3 loop is CASSLDLRNSYEQYF. DNA of the CDR3: TGCGCCAGCAGCTTGGACCTACGGAACTCCTACGAGCAGTACTTC.

This clonotype was picked up many times. The V and J genes are TRBV11-2 and TRBJ2-2, with TRBD1 identical over 10 bases. After removal of 7 bases from V and 6 bases from J, the junction contained 5 bases not matched to a gene. Looked up from germline, CDR1 is SGHAT and CDR2 is FQNNGV. CDR3 length: 14 amino acids. This chain's CDR3 is CASTGTGVAGELFF. CDR3 DNA sequence: TGTGCCAGCACCGGGACAGGGGTGGCCGGGGAGCTGTTTTTT. Using reference TRBV11-2 and TRBJ2-2 for the parts outside the CDR3, the full variable domain is EAGVAQSPRYKIIEKRQSVAFWCNPISGHATLYWYQQILGQGPKLLIQFQNNGVVDDSQLPKDRFSAERLKGVDSTLKIQPAKLEDSAVYLCASTGTGVAGELFFGEGSRLTVL.